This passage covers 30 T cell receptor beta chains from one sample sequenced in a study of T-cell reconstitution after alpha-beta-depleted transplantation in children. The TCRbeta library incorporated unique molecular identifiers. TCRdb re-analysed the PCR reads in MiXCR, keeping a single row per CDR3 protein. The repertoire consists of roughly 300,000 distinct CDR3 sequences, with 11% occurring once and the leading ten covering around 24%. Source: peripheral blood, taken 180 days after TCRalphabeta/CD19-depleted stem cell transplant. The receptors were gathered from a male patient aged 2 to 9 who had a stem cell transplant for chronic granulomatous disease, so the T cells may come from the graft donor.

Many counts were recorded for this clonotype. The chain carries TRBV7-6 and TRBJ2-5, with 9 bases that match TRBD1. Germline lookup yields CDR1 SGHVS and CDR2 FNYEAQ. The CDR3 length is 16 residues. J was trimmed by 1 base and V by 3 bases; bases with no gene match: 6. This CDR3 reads CASSLGTGYFQETQYF. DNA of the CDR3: TGTGCCAGCAGCTTGGGGACAGGGTACTTCCAAGAGACCCAGTACTTC.

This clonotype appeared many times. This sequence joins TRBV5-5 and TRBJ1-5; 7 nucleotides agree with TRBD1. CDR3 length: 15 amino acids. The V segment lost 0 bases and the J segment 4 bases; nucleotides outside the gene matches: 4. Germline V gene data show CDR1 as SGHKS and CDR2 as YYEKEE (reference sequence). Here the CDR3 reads CASSLVAQGNQPQHF. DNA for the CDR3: TGTGCCAGCAGCTTGGTGGCACAGGGGAATCAGCCCCAGCATTTT.

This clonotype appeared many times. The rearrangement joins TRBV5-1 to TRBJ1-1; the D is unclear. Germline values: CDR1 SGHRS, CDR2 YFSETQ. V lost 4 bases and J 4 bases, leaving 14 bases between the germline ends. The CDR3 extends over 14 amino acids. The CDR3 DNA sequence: TGCGCCAGCAGCCCGAGGCAGCCTGGCACTGAAGCTTTCTTT. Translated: CASSPRQPGTEAFF.

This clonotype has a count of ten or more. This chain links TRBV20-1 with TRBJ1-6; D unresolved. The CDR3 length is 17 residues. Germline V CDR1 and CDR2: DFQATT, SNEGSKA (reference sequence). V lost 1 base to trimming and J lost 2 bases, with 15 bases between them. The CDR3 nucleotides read TGCAGTGCTAGAGTCGTCGCAGGAGGTGCCTATAATTCACCCCTCCACTTT. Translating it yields CSARVVAGGAYNSPLHF.

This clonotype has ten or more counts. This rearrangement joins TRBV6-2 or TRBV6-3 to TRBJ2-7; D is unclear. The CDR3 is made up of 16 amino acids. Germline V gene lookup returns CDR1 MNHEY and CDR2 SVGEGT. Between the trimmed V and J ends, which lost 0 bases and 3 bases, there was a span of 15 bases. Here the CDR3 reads CASSYSIYVRFYEQYF. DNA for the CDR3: TGTGCCAGCAGTTACTCGATTTATGTACGTTTCTACGAGCAGTACTTC.

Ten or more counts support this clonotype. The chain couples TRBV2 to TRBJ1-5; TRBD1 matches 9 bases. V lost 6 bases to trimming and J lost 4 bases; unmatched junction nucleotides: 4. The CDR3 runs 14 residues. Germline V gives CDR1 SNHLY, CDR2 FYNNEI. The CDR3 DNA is TGTGCCAGCAGCCGGGACAGGGAAAATCAGCCCCAGCATTTT. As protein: CASSRDRENQPQHF.

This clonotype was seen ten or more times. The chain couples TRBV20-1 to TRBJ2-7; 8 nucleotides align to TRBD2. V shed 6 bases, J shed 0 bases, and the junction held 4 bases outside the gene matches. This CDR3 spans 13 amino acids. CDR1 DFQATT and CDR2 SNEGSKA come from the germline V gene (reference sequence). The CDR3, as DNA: TGCAGTGCACCCGGGACTAGCTCCTACGAGCAGTACTTC. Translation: CSAPGTSSYEQYF.

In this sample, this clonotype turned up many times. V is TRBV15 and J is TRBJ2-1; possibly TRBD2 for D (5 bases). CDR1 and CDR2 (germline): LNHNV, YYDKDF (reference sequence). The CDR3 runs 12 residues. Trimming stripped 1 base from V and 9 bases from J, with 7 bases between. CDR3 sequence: CATSRVRGEQFF. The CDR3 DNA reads TGTGCCACCAGCAGAGTTCGGGGTGAGCAGTTCTTC.

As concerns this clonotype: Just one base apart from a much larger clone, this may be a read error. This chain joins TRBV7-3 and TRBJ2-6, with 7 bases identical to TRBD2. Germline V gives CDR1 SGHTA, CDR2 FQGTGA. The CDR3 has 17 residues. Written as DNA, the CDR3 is TGTGCCAGCAGCTTAACGGGAGGGAACTCTGGGGCCAACGTCCTGCCTTTC. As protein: CASSLTGGNSGANVLPF.

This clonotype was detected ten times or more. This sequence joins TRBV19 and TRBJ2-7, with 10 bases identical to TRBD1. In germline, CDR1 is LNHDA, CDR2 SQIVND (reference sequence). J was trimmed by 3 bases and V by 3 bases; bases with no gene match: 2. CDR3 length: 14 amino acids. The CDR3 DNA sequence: TGTGCCAGTAGTATGACAGGGGGCTTCTACGAGCAGTACTTC. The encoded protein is CASSMTGGFYEQYF.

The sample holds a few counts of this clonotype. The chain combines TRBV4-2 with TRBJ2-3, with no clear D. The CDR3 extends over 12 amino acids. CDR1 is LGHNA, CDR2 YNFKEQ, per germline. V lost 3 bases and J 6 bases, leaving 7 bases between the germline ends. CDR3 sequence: CASSQIGDTQYF. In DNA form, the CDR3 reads TGTGCCAGCAGCCAGATCGGGGATACGCAGTATTTT.

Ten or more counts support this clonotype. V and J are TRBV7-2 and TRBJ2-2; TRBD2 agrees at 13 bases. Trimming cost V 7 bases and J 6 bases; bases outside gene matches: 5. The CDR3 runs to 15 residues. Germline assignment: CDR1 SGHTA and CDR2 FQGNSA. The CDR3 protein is CASTRTSGSAGELFF. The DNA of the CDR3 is TGTGCCAGCACCCGGACTAGCGGGAGTGCCGGGGAGCTGTTTTTT.

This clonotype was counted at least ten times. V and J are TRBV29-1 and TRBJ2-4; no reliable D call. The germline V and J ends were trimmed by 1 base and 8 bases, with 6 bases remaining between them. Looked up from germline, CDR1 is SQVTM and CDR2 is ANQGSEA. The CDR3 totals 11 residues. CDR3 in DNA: TGCAGCGTTGAAGTCCTGGACATTCAGTACTTC. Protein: CSVEVLDIQYF.

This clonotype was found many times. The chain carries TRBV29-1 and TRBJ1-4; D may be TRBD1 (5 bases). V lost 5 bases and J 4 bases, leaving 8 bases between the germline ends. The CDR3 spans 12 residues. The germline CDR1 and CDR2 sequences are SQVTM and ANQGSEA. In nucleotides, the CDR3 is TGCAGCGTTCATGACAGTAATGAAAAACTGTTTTTT. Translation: CSVHDSNEKLFF.

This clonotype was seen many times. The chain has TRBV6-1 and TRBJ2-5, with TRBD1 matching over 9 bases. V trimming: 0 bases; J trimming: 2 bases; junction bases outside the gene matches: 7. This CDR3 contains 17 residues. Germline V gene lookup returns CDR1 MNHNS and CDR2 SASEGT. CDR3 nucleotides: TGTGCCAGCAGTGAAGCGCTTCGGGGGACAGGGCAAGAGACCCAGTACTTC. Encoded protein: CASSEALRGTGQETQYF.

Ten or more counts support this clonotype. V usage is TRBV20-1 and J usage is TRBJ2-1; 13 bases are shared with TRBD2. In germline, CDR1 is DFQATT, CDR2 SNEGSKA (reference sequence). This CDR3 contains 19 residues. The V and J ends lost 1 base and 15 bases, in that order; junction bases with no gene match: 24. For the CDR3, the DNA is TGCAGTGCTAGAGGGACTAGCGGGAGTATGGGGTATGGGGTTTGGGGGGCGTTCTTC. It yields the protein CSARGTSGSMGYGVWGAFF.

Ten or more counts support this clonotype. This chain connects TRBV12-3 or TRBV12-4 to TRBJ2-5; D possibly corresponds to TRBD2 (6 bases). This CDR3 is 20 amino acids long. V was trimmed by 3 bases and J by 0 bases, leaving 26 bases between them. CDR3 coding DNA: TGTGCCAGCAGTTTGTATTCGGCGGGAATATTGGAGGGCGACCAAGAGACCCAGTACTTC. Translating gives CASSLYSAGILEGDQETQYF.

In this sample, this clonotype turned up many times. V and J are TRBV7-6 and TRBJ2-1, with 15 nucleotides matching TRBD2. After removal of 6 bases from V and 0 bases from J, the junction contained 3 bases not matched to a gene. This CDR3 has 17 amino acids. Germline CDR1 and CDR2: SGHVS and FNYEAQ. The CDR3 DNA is TGTGCCAGCAGGAGGACTAGCGGGAGGGCCTCCTACAATGAGCAGTTCTTC. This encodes CASRRTSGRASYNEQFF.

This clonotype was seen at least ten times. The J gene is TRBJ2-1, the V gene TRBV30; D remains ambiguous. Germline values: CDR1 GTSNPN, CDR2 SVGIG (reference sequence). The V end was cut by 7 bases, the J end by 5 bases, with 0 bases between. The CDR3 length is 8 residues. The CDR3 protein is CAYNEQFF. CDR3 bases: TGTGCCTACAATGAGCAGTTCTTC.

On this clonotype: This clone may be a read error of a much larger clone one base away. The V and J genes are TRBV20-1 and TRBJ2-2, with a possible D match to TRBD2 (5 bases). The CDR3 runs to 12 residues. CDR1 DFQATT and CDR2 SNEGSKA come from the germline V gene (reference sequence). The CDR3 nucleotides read TGCAGTGCTACCAAAGACACCGGGGAGCTGTTATTT. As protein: CSATKDTGELLF.

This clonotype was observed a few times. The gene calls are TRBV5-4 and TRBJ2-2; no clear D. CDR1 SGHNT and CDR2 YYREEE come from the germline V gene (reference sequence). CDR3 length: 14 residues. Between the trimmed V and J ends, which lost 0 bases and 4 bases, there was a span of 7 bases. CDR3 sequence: CASSLGRATGELFF. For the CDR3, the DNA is TGTGCCAGCAGCTTGGGACGGGCCACCGGGGAGCTGTTTTTT.

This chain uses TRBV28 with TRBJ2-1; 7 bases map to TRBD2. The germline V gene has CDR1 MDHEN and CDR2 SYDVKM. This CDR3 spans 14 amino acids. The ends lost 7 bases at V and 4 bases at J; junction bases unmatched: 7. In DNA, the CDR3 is TGTGCCAGCAAAACTAGCGACCCATACAATGAGCAGTTCTTC. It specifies CASKTSDPYNEQFF.

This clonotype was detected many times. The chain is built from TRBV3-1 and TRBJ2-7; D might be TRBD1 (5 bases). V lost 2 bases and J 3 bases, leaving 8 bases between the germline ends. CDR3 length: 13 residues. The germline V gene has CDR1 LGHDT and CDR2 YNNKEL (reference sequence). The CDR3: CASSQWGDYEQYF. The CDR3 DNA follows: TGTGCCAGCAGCCAATGGGGCGACTACGAGCAGTACTTC.

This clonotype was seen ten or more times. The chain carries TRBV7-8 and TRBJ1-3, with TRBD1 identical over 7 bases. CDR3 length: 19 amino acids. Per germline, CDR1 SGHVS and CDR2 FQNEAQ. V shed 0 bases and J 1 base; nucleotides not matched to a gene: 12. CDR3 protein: CASSLALGRGFTSGNTIYF. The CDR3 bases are TGTGCCAGCAGCTTAGCGCTCGGCAGGGGGTTTACTTCTGGAAACACCATATATTTT.

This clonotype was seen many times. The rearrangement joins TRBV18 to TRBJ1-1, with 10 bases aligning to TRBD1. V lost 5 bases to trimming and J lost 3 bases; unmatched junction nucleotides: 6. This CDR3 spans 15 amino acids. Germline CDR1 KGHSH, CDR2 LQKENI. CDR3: CASSAGQGIDTEAFF. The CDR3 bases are TGTGCCAGCTCAGCGGGACAGGGGATAGACACTGAAGCTTTCTTT.

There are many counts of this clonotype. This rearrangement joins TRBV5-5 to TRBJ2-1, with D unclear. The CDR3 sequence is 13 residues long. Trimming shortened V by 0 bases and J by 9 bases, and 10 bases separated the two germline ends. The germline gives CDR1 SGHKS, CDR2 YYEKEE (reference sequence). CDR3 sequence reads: CASSLALVSEQFF. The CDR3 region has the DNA TGTGCCAGCAGCTTGGCCCTTGTTTCTGAGCAGTTCTTC.

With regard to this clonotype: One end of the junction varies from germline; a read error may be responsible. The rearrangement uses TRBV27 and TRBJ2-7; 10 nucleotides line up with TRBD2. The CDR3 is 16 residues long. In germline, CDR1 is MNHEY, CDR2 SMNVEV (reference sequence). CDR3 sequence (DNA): TGTGCCAGCTGTTTATCTCGGACTAGCGGCTCCTACGAGCAGTACTTC. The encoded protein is CASCLSRTSGSYEQYF.

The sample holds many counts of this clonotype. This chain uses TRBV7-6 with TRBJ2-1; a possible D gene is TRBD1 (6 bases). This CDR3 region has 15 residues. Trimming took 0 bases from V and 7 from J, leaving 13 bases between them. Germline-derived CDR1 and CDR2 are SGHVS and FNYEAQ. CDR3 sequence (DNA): TGTGCCAGCAGCTTAGCGCTGTTGAGGGGGAATGAGCAGTTCTTC. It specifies CASSLALLRGNEQFF.

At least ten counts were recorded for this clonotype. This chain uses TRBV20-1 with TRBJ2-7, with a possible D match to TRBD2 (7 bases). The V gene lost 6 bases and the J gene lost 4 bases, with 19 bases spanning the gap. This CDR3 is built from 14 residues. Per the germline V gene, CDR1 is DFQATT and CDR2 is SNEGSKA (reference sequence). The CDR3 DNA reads TGCAGTGCCCCAAGAGGGGGGACTACTTACGAGCAGTACTTC. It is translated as CSAPRGGTTYEQYF.

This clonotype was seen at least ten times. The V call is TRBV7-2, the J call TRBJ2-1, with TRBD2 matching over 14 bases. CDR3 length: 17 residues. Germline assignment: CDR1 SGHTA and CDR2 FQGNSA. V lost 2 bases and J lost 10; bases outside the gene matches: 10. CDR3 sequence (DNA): TGTGCCAGCAGCTTACTCCCGACTAGCGGGAGGGCCGGAGAGCAGTTCTTC. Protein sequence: CASSLLPTSGRAGEQFF.